This T cell receptor beta chain stems from a study of blood T cell repertoires in COVID-19. Study-wide background: The United States, Italy and Spain supplied acute and convalescent COVID-19 samples.

The CDR3 is 14 amino acids. Trimming pared 0 bases from V and 4 bases from J, leaving 11 bases between. CDR1 SGHRS and CDR2 YFSETQ come from the germline V gene. In the source study's methods: Nucleated cell number was recorded as an estimate derived from reference gene primer amplification. Produced via immunoSEQ multiplex PCR; TCRdb's table is partial and in-frame only. Clone size and the V and J calls come from that table; the DNA yielded D and trimming. The table records thousands of clones, 86% of them present only once. The rearrangement joins TRBV5-1 to TRBJ2-7; possibly TRBD2 for D (5 bases). The receptor was isolated from a human donor in a cohort sampled during active COVID-19. Sequencing used peripheral blood. The CDR3 reads CASSLGEWSYEQYF. DNA for the CDR3: TGCGCCAGCAGCTTGGGGGAGTGGAGTTACGAGCAGTACTTC.